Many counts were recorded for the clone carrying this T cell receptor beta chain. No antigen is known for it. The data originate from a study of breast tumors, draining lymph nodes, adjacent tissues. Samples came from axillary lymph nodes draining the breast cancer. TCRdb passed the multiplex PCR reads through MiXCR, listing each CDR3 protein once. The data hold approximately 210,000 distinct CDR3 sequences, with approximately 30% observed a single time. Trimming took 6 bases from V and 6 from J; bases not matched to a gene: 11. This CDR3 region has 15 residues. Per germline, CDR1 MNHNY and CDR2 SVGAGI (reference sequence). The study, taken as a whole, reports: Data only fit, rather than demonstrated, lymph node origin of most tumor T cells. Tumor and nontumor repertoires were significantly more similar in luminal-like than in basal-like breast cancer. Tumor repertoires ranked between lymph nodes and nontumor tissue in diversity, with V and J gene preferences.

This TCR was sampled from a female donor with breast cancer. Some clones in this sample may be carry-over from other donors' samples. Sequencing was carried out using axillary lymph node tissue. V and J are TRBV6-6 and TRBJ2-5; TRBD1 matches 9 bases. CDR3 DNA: TGTGCCAGCAGCCGGGGACAGGGAGGGACGAAGACCCAGTACTTC. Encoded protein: CASSRGQGGTKTQYF.